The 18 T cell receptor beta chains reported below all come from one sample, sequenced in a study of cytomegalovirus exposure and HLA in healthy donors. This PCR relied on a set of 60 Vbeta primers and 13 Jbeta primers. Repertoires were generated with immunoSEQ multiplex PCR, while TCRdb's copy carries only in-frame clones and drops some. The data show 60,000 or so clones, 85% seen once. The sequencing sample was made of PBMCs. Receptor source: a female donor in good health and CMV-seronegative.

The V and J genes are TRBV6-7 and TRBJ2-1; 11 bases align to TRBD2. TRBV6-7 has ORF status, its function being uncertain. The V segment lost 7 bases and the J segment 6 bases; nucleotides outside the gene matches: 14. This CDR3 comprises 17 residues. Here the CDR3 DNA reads TGTGCCAGCAATAAGCCCCAACTAGCGGGAGCTGGCAATGAGCAGTTCTTC. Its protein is CASNKPQLAGAGNEQFF.

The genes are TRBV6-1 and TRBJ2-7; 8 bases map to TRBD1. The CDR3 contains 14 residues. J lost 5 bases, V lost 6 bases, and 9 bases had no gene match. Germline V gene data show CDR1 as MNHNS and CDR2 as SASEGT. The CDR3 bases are TGTGCCAGCAGGCGGACAGGGTTTTACGACGAGCAGTACTTC. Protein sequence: CASRRTGFYDEQYF.

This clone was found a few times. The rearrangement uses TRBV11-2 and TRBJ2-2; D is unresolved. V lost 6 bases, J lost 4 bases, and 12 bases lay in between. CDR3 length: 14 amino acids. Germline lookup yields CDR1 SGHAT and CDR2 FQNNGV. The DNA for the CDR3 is TGTGCCAGCAGTCCAGCCCTAGTCACCGGGGAGCTGTTTTTT. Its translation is CASSPALVTGELFF.

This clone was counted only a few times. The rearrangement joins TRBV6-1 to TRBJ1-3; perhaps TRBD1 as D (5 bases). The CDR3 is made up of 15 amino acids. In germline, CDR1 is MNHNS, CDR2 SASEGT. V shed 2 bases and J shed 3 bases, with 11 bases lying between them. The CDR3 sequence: CASSEWGGGGNTIYF. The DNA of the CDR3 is TGTGCCAGCAGTGAATGGGGGGGAGGTGGAAACACCATATATTTT.

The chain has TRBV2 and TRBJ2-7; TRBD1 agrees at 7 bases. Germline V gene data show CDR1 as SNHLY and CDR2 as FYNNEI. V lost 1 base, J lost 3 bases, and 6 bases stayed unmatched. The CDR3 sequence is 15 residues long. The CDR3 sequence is CASSEVVGQHYEQYF. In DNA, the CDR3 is TGTGCCAGCAGTGAAGTTGTGGGACAGCACTACGAGCAGTACTTC.

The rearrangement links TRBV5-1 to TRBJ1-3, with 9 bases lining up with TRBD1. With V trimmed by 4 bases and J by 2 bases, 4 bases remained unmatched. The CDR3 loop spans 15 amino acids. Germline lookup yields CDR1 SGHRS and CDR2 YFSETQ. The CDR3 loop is CASSPRTGAGNTIYF. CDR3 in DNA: TGCGCCAGCAGCCCGAGGACAGGGGCTGGAAACACCATATATTTT. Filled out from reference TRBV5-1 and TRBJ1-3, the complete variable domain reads KAGVTQTPRYLIKTRGQQVTLSCSPISGHRSVSWYQQTPGQGLQFLFEYFSETQRNKGNFPGRFSGRQFSNSRSEMNVSTLELGDSALYLCASSPRTGAGNTIYFGEGSWLTVV.

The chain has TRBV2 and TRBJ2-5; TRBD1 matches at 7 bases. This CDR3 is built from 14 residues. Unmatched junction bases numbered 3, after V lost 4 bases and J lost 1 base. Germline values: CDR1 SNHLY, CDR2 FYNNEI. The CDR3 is CASSARGTQETQYF. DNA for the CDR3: TGTGCCAGCAGTGCCAGGGGGACCCAAGAGACCCAGTACTTC.

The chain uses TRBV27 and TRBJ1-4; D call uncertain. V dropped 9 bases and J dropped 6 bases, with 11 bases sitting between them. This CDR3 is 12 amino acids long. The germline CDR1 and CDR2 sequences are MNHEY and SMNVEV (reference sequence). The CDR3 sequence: CASASRDEKLFF. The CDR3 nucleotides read TGTGCCAGTGCAAGTCGGGATGAAAAACTGTTTTTT. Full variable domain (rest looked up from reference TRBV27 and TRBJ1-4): EAQVTQNPRYLITVTGKKLTVTCSQNMNHEYMSWYRQDPGLGLRQIYYSMNVEVTDKGDVPEGYKVSRKEKRNFPLILESPSPNQTSLYFCASASRDEKLFFGSGTQLSVL.

The CDR3 protein is CASSQGLAGETQYF. The CDR3 DNA sequence: TGCGCCAGCAGTCAGGGACTAGCGGGAGAGACCCAGTACTTC. The chain has TRBV5-1 and TRBJ2-5; 12 bases are shared with TRBD2. The J segment lost 4 bases and the V segment lost 5 bases, leaving 3 bases of the junction unmatched. This CDR3 contains 14 residues. Germline values: CDR1 SGHRS, CDR2 YFSETQ.

The CDR3 DNA follows: TGTGCCAGCAGTTCCCGGACAGGGCCCTACGAGCAGTACTTC. Amino acids: CASSSRTGPYEQYF. The J gene is TRBJ2-7, the V gene TRBV27, with 8 bases matching TRBD1. Germline lookup yields CDR1 MNHEY and CDR2 SMNVEV (reference sequence). CDR3 length equals 14 residues. V trimming: 4 bases; J trimming: 2 bases; junction bases outside the gene matches: 4.

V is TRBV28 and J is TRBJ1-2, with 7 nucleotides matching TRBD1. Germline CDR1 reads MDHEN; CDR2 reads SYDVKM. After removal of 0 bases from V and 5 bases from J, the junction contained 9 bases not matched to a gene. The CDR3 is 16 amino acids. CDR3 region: CASSLWGQQGKYGYTF. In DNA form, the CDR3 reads TGTGCCAGCAGTTTATGGGGACAGCAGGGGAAATATGGCTACACCTTC.

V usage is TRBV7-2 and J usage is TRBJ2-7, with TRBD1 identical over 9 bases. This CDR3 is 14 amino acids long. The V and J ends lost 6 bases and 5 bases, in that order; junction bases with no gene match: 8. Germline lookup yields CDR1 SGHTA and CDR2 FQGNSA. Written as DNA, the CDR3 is TGTGCCAGCAGTCCGGGACAGGGAATCGACGAGCAGTACTTC. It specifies CASSPGQGIDEQYF. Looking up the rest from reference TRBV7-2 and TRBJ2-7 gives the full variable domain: GAGVSQSPSNKVTEKGKDVELRCDPISGHTALYWYRQSLGQGLEFLIYFQGNSAPDKSGLPSDRFSAERTGGSVSTLTIQRTQQEDSAVYLCASSPGQGIDEQYFGPGTRLTVT.

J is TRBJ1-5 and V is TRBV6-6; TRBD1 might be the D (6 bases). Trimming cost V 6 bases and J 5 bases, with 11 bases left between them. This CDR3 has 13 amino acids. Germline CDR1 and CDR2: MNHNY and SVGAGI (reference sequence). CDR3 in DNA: TGTGCCAGCAGCCAGGGGTGGGATCAGCCCCAGCATTTT. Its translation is CASSQGWDQPQHF.

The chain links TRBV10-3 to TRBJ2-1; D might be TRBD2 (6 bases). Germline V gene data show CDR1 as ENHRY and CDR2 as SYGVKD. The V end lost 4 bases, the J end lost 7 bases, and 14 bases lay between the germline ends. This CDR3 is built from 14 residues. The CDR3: CAISVGGPENEQFF. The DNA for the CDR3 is TGTGCCATCAGTGTAGGAGGGCCAGAGAATGAGCAGTTCTTC.

The DNA of the CDR3 is TGTGCCAGCAGCCGACTAGCGGGAGGGGGAGATACGCAGTATTTT. Its translation is CASSRLAGGGDTQYF. The chain combines TRBV7-2 with TRBJ2-3, with TRBD2 matching over 14 bases. CDR3 length: 15 amino acids. CDR1 and CDR2 (germline): SGHTA, FQGNSA. V shed 5 bases, J shed 5 bases, and the junction held 3 bases outside the gene matches.

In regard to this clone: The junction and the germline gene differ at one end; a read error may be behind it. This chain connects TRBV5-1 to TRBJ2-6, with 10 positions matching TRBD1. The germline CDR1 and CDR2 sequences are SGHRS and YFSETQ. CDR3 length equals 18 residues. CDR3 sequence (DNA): TGCGCCAGCAGCTATAGGACAGGGGGATCGGCTGGGGCCAACGGCCTGACTTTC. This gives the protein CASSYRTGGSAGANGLTF.

In DNA form, the CDR3 reads TGTGCCAGCAGACCCCCGGGGGCAGATACGCAGTATTTT. This translates into CASRPPGADTQYF. This chain links TRBV6-6 with TRBJ2-3; the D gene is possibly TRBD2 (6 bases). This CDR3 is 13 amino acids long. Trimming pared 6 bases from V and 4 bases from J, leaving 11 bases between. Germline-derived CDR1 and CDR2 are MNHNY and SVGAGI (reference sequence).

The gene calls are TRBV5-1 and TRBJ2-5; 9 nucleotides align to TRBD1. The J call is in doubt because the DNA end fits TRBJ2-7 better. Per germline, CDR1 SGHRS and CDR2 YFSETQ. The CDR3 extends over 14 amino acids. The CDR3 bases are TGCGCCAGCAGCTCCGGGACAGGGAGGGACGAGCAGTACTTC. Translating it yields CASSSGTGRDEQYF.